This TCR beta chain was profiled in a study of control samples from healthy donors and cancer patients. Germline loops: CDR1 LNHDA, CDR2 SQIVND (reference sequence). V was clipped by 3 bases and J by 4 bases, with 6 bases between them. This CDR3 is 13 amino acids long. Profiled with immunoSEQ multiplex PCR; TCRdb holds only in-frame clones, not every one. The sample carries 150,000 or so clones, roughly 94% recorded once. V and J are TRBV19 and TRBJ2-2; tentatively, D is TRBD1 (5 bases). Sequences were obtained from PBMCs. The clonotype was recovered from a man between 60 and 75 years old with colorectal cancer. CDR3: CASSMGLTGELFF. In nucleotides, the CDR3 is TGTGCCAGTAGTATGGGGCTCACCGGGGAGCTGTTTTTT. The full variable domain, completed using reference TRBV19 and TRBJ2-2, is DGGITQSPKYLFRKEGQNVTLSCEQNLNHDAMYWYRQDPGQGLRLIYYSQIVNDFQKGDIAEGYSVSREKKESFPLTVTSAQKNPTAFYLCASSMGLTGELFFGEGSRLTVL.